This T cell receptor beta chain appears in the sequencing data of a study of monozygotic twins with inflammatory bowel disease. Study-level findings and limits: IBD patients displayed reduced TCRbeta diversity (inverse Simpson) when set against healthy co-twins.

TCRdb re-called the 5' RACE reads and shows each CDR3 protein once, DNA omitted. This table holds a few hundred thousand distinct CDR3 sequences. Notes on this clonotype: The target antigen is unknown.

The clonotype was recovered from a human donor with ulcerative colitis or Crohn's disease, or a healthy co-twin of an affected twin (not recorded which). Sequenced material: blood.

The CDR3: CASSISRTGPYNEQFF. The V call is TRBV19, the J call TRBJ2-1; lacking DNA, the TRBD1 call made by TCRdb goes unchecked. This CDR3 has 16 amino acids. CDR1 LNHDA and CDR2 SQIVND come from the germline V gene (reference sequence).